The T cell receptor (beta chain) under discussion was sequenced for a study of T cell responses to AZD1222 COVID-19 vaccine. Germline loops: CDR1 MDHEN, CDR2 SYDVKM. The V end lost 0 bases, the J end lost 2 bases, and 10 bases lay between the germline ends. This CDR3 is 15 amino acids long. Sequencing used immunoSEQ multiplex PCR; TCRdb keeps in-frame clones, though not all of them. The table lists approximately 180,000 clones, 85% to 90% of them singletons, with under 7.5% in the top ten. This clonotype was obtained from an adult in good health. V is TRBV28 and J is TRBJ2-5; D unresolved. Material: peripheral blood, obtained on day 0 of AZD1222 vaccination. CDR3 protein: CASSLWSAGQETQYF. The DNA for the CDR3 is TGTGCCAGCAGTTTATGGTCAGCTGGTCAAGAGACCCAGTACTTC.